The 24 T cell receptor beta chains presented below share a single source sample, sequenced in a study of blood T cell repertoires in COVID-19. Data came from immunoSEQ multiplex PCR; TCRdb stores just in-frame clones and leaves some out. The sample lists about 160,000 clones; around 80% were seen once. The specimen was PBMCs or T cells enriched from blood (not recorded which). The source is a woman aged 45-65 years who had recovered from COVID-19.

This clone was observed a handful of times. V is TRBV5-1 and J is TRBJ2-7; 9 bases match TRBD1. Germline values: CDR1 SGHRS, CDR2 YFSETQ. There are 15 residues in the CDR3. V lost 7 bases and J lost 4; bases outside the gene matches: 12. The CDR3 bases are TGCGCCAGCCGGCAGACCGGGACAGGGCTTTACGAGCAGTACTTC. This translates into CASRQTGTGLYEQYF.

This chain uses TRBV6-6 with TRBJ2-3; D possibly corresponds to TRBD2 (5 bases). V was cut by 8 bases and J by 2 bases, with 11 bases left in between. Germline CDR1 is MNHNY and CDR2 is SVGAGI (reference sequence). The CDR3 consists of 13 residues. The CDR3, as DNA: TGTGCCAGCCGGGGTTTTTCCACAGATACGCAGTATTTT. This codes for CASRGFSTDTQYF.

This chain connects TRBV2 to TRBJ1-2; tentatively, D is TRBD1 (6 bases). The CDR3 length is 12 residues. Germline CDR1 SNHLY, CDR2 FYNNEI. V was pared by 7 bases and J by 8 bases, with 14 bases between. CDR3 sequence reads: CASKLGGGGYTF. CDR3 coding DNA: TGTGCCAGCAAATTAGGGGGTGGCGGCTACACCTTC.

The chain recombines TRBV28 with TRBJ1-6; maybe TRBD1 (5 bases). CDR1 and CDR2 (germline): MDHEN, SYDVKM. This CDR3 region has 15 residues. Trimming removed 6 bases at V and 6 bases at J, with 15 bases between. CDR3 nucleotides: TGTGCCAGCAGGACCCAGGGTGTGGGTAATTCACCCCTCCACTTT. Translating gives CASRTQGVGNSPLHF.

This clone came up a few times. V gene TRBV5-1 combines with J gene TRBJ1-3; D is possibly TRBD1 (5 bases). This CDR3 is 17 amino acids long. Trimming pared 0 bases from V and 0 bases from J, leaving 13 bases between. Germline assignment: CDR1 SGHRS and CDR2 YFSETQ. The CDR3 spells CASSLGVWGLSGNTIYF. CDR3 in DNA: TGCGCCAGCAGCTTGGGGGTTTGGGGACTCTCTGGAAACACCATATATTTT.

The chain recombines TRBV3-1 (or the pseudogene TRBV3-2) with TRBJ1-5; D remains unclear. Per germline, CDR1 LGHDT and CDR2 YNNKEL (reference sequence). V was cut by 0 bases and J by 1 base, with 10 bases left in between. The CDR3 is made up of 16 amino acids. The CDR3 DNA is TGTGCCAGCAGCCAAGACGGGTTCTGGAGCAATCAGCCCCAGCATTTT. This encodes CASSQDGFWSNQPQHF.

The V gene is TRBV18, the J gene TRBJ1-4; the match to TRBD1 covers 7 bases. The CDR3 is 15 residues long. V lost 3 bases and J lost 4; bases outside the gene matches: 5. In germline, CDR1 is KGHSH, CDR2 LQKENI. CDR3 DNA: TGTGCCAGCTCACCTTTACAGGGGAATAATGAAAAACTGTTTTTT. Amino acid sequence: CASSPLQGNNEKLFF.

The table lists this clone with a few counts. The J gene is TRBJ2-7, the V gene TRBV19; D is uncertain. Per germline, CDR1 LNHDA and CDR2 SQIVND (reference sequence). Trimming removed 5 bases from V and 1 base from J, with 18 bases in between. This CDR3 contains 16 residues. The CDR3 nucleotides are TGTGCCAGTAGTGAGCCACGAGGAGCAACTTCCTACGAGCAGTACTTC. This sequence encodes CASSEPRGATSYEQYF.

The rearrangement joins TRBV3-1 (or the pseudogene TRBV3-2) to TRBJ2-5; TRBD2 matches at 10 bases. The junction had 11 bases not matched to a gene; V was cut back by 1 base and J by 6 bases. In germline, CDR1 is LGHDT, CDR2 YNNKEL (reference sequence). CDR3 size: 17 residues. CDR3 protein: CASSQAGLSGGAQTQYF. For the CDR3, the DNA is TGTGCCAGCAGCCAAGCAGGATTGAGCGGGGGGGCCCAGACCCAGTACTTC.

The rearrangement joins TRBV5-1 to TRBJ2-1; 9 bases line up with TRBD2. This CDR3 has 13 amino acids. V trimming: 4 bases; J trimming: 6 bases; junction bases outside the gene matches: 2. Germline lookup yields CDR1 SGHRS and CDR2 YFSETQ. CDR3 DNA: TGCGCCAGCAGCAAGGGACTAGCCAATGAGCAGTTCTTC. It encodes CASSKGLANEQFF.

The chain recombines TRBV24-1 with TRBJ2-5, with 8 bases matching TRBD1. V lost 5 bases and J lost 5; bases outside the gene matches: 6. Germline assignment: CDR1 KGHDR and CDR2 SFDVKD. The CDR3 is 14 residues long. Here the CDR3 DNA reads TGTGCCACCAGTGTCGCAGGGGGCTTGGAGACCCAGTACTTC. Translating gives CATSVAGGLETQYF.

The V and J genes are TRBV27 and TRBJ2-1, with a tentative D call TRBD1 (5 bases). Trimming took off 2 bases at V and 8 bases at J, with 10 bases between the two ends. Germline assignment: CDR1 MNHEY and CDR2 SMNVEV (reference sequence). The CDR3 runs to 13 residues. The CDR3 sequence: CASSLGVRDEQFF. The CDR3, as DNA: TGTGCCAGCAGTTTAGGGGTCAGGGATGAGCAGTTCTTC.

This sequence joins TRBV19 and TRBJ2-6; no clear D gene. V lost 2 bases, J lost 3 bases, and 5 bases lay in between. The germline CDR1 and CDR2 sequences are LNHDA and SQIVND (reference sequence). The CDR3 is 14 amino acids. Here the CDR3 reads CASSITGGANVLTF. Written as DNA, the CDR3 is TGTGCCAGTAGTATAACCGGTGGGGCCAACGTCCTGACTTTC.

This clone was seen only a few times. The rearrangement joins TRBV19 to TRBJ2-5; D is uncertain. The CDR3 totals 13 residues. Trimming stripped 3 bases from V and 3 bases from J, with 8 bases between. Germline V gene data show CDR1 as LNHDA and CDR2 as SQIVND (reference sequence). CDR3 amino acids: CASSMGEKETQYF. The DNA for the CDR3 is TGTGCCAGTAGTATGGGCGAGAAAGAGACCCAGTACTTC. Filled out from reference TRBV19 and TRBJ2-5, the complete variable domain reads DGGITQSPKYLFRKEGQNVTLSCEQNLNHDAMYWYRQDPGQGLRLIYYSQIVNDFQKGDIAEGYSVSREKKESFPLTVTSAQKNPTAFYLCASSMGEKETQYFGPGTRLLVL.

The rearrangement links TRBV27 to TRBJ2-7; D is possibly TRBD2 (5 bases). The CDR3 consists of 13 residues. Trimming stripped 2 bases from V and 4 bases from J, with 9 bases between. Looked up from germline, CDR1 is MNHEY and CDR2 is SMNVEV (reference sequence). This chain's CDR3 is CASSLVSGYEQYF. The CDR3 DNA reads TGTGCCAGCAGTTTAGTATCGGGGTACGAGCAGTACTTC.

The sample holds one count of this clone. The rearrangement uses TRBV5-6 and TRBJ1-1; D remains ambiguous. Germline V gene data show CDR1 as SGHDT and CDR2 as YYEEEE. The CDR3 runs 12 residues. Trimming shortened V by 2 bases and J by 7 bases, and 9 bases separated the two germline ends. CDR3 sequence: CASSFGRSEAFF. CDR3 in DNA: TGTGCCAGCAGCTTCGGGAGGAGTGAAGCTTTCTTT. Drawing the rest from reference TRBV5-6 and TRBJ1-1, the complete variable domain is DAGVTQSPTHLIKTRGQQVTLRCSPKSGHDTVSWYQQALGQGPQFIFQYYEEEERQRGNFPDRFSGHQFPNYSSELNVNALLLGDSALYLCASSFGRSEAFFGQGTRLTVV.

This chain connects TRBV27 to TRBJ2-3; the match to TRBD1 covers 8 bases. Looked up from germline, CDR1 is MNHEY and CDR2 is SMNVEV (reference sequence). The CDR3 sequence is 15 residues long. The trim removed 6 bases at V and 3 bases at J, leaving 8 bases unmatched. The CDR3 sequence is CASSYGQGWTDTQYF. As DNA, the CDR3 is TGTGCCAGCAGCTATGGACAGGGATGGACAGATACGCAGTATTTT.

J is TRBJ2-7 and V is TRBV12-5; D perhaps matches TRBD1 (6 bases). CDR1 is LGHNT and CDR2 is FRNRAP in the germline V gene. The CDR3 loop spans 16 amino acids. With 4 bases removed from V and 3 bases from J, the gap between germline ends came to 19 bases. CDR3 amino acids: CASGWGDRPRGYEQYF. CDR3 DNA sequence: TGTGCTAGTGGTTGGGGAGACAGGCCCCGGGGCTACGAGCAGTACTTC.

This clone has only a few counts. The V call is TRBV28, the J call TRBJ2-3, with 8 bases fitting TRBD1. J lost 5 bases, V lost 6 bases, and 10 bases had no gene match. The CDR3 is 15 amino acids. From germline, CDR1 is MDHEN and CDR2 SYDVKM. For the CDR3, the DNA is TGTGCCAGCAGACCCGGACAGGGCTCCTTAGATACGCAGTATTTT. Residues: CASRPGQGSLDTQYF.

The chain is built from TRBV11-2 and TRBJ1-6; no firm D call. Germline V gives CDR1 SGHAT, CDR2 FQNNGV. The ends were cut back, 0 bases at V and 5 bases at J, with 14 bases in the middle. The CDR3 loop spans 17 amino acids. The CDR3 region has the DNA TGTGCCAGCAGCTTAGACCCACCTTCGGTCCATAATTCACCCCTCCACTTT. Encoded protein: CASSLDPPSVHNSPLHF.

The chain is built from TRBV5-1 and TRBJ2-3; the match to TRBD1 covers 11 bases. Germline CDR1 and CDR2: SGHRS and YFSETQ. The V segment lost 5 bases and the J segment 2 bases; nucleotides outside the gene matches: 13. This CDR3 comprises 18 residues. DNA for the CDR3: TGCGCCAGCAGTCTTAGGACAGGGGGCAACGGTCCCACAGATACGCAGTATTTT. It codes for CASSLRTGGNGPTDTQYF.

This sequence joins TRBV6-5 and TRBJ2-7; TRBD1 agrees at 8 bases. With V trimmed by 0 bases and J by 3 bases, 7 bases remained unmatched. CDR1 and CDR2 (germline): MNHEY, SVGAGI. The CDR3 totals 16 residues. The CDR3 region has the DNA TGTGCCAGCAGTTACTCGATTAACGGACAGGGCTACGAGCAGTACTTC. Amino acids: CASSYSINGQGYEQYF.

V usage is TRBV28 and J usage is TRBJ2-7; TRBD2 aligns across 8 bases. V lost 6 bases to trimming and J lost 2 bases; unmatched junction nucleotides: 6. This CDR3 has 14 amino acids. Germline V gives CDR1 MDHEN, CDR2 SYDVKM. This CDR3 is CASRSGTRAYEQYF. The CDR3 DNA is TGTGCCAGCAGATCCGGGACTAGAGCCTACGAGCAGTACTTC.

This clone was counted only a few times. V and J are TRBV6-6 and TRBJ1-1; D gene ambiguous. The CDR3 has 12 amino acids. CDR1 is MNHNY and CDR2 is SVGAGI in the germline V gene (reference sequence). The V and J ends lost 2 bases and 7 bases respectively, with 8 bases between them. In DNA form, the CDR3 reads TGTGCCAGCAGTTACGCAGTTGGTGAAGCTTTCTTT. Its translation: CASSYAVGEAFF.